The sequence of this T cell receptor beta chain was determined in a study of T cells in Graves' hyperthyroidism and ophthalmopathy. The investigators amplified TCR beta CDR3 regions from RNA transcripts. The HTBI primer set drove a first-round RT-PCR of the TCR CDR3. TCRdb reprocessed the multiplex PCR reads via MiXCR and lists one record per CDR3 protein. Of approximately 640,000 distinct CDR3 sequences listed, roughly 17% are singletons. No progression to ophthalmopathy during 18 months of follow-up defined stable disease. PBMCs were collected from an approximately 9.3 ml volume of fresh peripheral blood. Germline CDR1 reads SNHLY; CDR2 reads FYNNEI. This CDR3 region has 16 residues. V lost 2 bases to trimming and J lost 5 bases; unmatched junction nucleotides: 10. Study conclusions and caveats: Ophthalmopathy was separated from stable hyperthyroidism by a 13 V-J model. Median prediction lead before ophthalmopathy onset was 5.5 to 7 months with the model.

In its sample, this clonotype was seen many times. The antigen is not known. The clonotype was recovered from a man aged 50 or older with Graves' hyperthyroidism. The chain employs TRBV2 and TRBJ2-3, with 7 bases matching TRBD2. Material: blood. CDR3 amino acids: CASSESASGLGDTQYF. As DNA, the CDR3 is TGTGCCAGCAGTGAAAGCGCTAGCGGACTAGGAGATACGCAGTATTTT. The entire variable domain, with the rest obtained from reference TRBV2 and TRBJ2-3, is as follows: EPEVTQTPSHQVTQMGQEVILRCVPISNHLYFYWYRQILGQKVEFLVSFYNNEISEKSEIFDDQFSVERPDGSNFTLKIRSTKLEDSAMYFCASSESASGLGDTQYFGPGTRLTVL.